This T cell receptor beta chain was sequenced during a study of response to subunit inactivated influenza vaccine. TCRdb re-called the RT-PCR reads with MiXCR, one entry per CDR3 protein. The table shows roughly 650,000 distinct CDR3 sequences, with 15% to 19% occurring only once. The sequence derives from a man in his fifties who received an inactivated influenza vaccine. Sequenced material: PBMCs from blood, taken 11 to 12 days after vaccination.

CDR3 DNA sequence: TGCGCCAGCAGCCCAGGACAGGGACGGAATGAGCAGTTCTTC. Translated: CASSPGQGRNEQFF. The chain recombines TRBV5-1 with TRBJ2-1; 8 bases agree with TRBD1. Trimming took 4 bases from V and 7 from J; bases not matched to a gene: 7. Germline V lookup: CDR1 SGHRS, CDR2 YFSETQ. The CDR3 runs to 14 residues. The full variable domain, with the rest looked up from reference TRBV5-1 and TRBJ2-1, is KAGVTQTPRYLIKTRGQQVTLSCSPISGHRSVSWYQQTPGQGLQFLFEYFSETQRNKGNFPGRFSGRQFSNSRSEMNVSTLELGDSALYLCASSPGQGRNEQFFGPGTRLTVL.